This T cell receptor (beta chain) comes out of a study of T cell changes during pregnancy in multiple sclerosis. Generated by immunoSEQ multiplex PCR, the TCRdb table keeps only in-frame clones and is missing some. The table includes tens of thousands of clones, around nine tenths detected once. CDR3 length: 12 amino acids. Germline V gene lookup returns CDR1 SGHTA and CDR2 FQGNSA. V lost 4 bases, J lost 14 bases, and 8 bases stayed unmatched. The sample consisted of CD4+ T cells from peripheral blood mononuclear cells, taken before pregnancy. This chain uses TRBV7-2 with TRBJ2-3; 8 bases fit TRBD1. The receptor was isolated from a female donor with multiple sclerosis, enrolled in a pregnancy study. As DNA, the CDR3 is TGTGCCAGCAGCTCCTCAGGGGGCTCCCGGTATTTT. As protein: CASSSSGGSRYF.